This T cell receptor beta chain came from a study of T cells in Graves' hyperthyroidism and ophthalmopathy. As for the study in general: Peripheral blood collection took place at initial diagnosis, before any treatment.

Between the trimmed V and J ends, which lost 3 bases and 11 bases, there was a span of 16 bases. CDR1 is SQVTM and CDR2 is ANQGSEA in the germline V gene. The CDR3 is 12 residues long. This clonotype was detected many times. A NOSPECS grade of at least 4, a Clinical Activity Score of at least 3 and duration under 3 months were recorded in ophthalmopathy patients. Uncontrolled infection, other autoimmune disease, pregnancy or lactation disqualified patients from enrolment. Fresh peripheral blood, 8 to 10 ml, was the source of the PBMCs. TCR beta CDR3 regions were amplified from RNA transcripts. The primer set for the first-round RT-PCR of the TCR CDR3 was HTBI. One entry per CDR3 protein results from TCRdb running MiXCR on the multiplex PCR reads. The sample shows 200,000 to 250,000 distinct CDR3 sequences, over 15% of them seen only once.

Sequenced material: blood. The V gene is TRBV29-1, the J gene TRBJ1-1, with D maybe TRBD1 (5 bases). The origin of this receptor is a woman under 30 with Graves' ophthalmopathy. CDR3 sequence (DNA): TGCAGCGTTGAGGGTCGGGGGGGTTGGGCTTTCTTT. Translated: CSVEGRGGWAFF. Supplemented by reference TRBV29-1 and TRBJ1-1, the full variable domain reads SAVISQKPSRDICQRGTSLTIQCQVDSQVTMMFWYRQQPGQSLTLIATANQGSEATYESGFVIDKFPISRPNLTFSTLTVSNMSPEDSSIYLCSVEGRGGWAFFGQGTRLTVV.